This TCR beta chain was documented in a study of OX40 agonist ivuxolimab in advanced cancers. Study-level background: Among those enrolled, mean age was roughly 62 years (range roughly 23 to 85) and about 81% were male. Study-wide points: At doses 0.1 to 3.0 mg/kg, CD4+ and CD8+ clones expanded.

The V gene's germline CDR1 is SEHNR and CDR2 FQNEAQ (reference sequence). CDR3 length: 13 amino acids. V shed 2 bases and J shed 8 bases, with 10 bases lying between them. This clone showed up just once. Its antigen is not known. Produced via immunoSEQ multiplex PCR; TCRdb's table is partial and in-frame only. The sample records 7,900 or so clones, 74% being singletons. This specimen consisted of CD4+ or CD8+ T cells sorted from blood, obtained in a trial of the OX40 agonist ivuxolimab. The chain is built from TRBV7-9 and TRBJ1-3, with no clear D. The sequence derives from an adult with an advanced solid tumor such as melanoma, head and neck, liver or kidney cancer. CDR3 sequence reads: CASSLLGKDTIYF. The CDR3 DNA reads TGTGCCAGCAGCTTACTGGGGAAGGACACCATATATTTT.